This T cell receptor (beta chain) is from a study of blood T cell repertoires in COVID-19. Overall study context: Acute and convalescent COVID-19 samples came from the United States, Italy and Spain.

In the source study's methods: Amplification with reference gene primers provided the estimates of nucleated cell counts. Using immunoSEQ multiplex PCR, the repertoire was profiled, and TCRdb retains in-frame clones only, with some absent. The DNA gave D and trimming, while V, J and clone size come from that table. Of roughly 150,000 clones listed, around 80% are singletons. V lost 1 base to trimming and J lost 1 base, with 10 bases between them. There are 16 residues in the CDR3. From germline, CDR1 is SGHTA and CDR2 FQGNSA. The receptor was isolated from a man between 60 and 75 years old who had recovered from COVID-19. Sequencing was done on a sample of peripheral blood. The chain uses TRBV7-2 and TRBJ2-2; D gene unclear. The CDR3 here is CASSLVPGMNTGELFF. Here the CDR3 DNA reads TGTGCCAGCAGCTTAGTTCCAGGCATGAACACCGGGGAGCTGTTTTTT.